This T cell receptor beta chain was captured by sequencing in a study of T cells in Graves' hyperthyroidism and ophthalmopathy. There were TCR beta CDR3 regions amplified from RNA transcripts. The HTBI primer set drove a first-round RT-PCR of the TCR CDR3. One entry per CDR3 protein results from TCRdb running MiXCR on the multiplex PCR reads. The sample yields approximately 300,000 distinct CDR3 sequences, about 15% seen once. The V gene lost 5 bases and the J gene lost 2 bases, with 15 bases spanning the gap. From germline, CDR1 is MDHEN and CDR2 SYDVKM. The CDR3 contains 15 residues. On this clonotype itself: As yet, its antigen is unknown.

Patients aged 18 to 65 had newly diagnosed hyperthyroidism of under 2 months' duration. Study outcomes and limitations: In blood, most of the thyroid clonotypes expanded above 0.001 were also present.

Sequencing was done on a sample of blood. V usage is TRBV28 and J usage is TRBJ1-1; D remains ambiguous. The clonotype comes from a man aged 25 to 45 with Graves' hyperthyroidism. CDR3 coding DNA: TGTGCCAGCAGTCTTTCCCCCGGTGGCAACACTGAAGCTTTCTTT. It codes for CASSLSPGGNTEAFF.